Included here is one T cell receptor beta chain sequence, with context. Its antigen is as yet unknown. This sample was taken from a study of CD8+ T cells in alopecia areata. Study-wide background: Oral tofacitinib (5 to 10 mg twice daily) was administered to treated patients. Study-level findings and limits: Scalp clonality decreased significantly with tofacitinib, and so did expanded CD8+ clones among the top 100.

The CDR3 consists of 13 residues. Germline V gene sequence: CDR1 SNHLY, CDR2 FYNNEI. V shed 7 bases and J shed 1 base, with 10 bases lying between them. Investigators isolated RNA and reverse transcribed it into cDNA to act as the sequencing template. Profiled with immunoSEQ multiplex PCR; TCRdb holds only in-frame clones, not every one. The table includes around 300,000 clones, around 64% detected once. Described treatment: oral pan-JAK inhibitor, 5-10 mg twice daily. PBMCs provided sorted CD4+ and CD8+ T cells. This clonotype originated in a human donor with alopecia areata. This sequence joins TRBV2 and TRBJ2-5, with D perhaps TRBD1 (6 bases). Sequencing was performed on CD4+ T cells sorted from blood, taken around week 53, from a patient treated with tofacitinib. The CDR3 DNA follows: TGTGCCAGCACCTCGGACAGCCAAGAGACCCAGTACTTC. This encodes CASTSDSQETQYF.